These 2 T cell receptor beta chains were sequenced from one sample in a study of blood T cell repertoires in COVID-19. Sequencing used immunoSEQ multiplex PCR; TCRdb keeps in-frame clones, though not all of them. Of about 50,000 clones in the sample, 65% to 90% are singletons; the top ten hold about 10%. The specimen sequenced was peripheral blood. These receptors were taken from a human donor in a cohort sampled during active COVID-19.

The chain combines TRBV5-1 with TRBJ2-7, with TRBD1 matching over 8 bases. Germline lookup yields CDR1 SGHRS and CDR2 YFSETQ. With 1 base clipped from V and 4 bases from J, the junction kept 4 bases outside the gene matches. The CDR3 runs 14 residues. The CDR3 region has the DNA TGCGCCAGCAGCTTGTCAGGGGGCGGTTACGAGCAGTACTTC. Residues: CASSLSGGGYEQYF.

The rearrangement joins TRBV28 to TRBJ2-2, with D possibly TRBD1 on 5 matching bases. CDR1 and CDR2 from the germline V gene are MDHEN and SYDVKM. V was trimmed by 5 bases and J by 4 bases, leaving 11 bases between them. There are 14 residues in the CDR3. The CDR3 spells CASSKGDTTGELFF. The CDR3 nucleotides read TGTGCCAGCAGTAAAGGGGATACCACCGGGGAGCTGTTTTTT.